A single sample is the source of the 27 T cell receptor beta chains below, sequenced in a study of blood T cell repertoires in COVID-19. Measured with immunoSEQ multiplex PCR; TCRdb has only the in-frame clones, and not every one. The sample includes about 160,000 clones, over 80% of them seen just once. Input material: peripheral blood. Receptors were obtained from a woman aged 60-70 years with acute or convalescent COVID-19.

Written as DNA, the CDR3 is TGTGCCAGCAGCCCGACAGGGGATAGGGGCACTGAAGCTTTCTTT. Encoded protein: CASSPTGDRGTEAFF. The chain is built from TRBV7-2 and TRBJ1-1; the match to TRBD1 covers 8 bases. This CDR3 spans 15 amino acids. Germline-derived CDR1 and CDR2 are SGHTA and FQGNSA. The junction had 9 bases not matched to a gene; V was cut back by 5 bases and J by 4 bases.

The gene calls are TRBV27 and TRBJ1-2, with 8 positions matching TRBD1. Trimming removed 4 bases from V and 8 bases from J; junction bases left unmatched: 6. From germline, CDR1 is MNHEY and CDR2 SMNVEV (reference sequence). The length of the CDR3 is 13 residues. The CDR3 here is CASSYQGAGGYTF. CDR3 bases: TGTGCCAGCAGTTACCAGGGGGCGGGGGGCTACACCTTC.

The chain carries TRBV10-3 and TRBJ2-7, with 9 bases aligning to TRBD1. The CDR3 is made up of 18 amino acids. The germline CDR1 and CDR2 sequences are ENHRY and SYGVKD. V shed 0 bases and J 0 bases; nucleotides not matched to a gene: 9. In DNA form, the CDR3 reads TGTGCCATCAGTGAGTCTGGGACAGGGATACTGAACTCCTACGAGCAGTACTTC. It yields the protein CAISESGTGILNSYEQYF.

The genes are TRBV10-3 and TRBJ1-1; TRBD1 matches at 9 bases. Germline assignment: CDR1 ENHRY and CDR2 SYGVKD. With 10 bases clipped from V and 2 bases from J, the junction kept 8 bases outside the gene matches. The CDR3 has 14 residues. CDR3 protein: CATWDREKNTEAFF. CDR3 nucleotides: TGTGCCACTTGGGACAGGGAAAAAAACACTGAAGCTTTCTTT.

V is TRBV19 and J is TRBJ2-2; 7 bases agree with TRBD2. CDR1 and CDR2 (germline): LNHDA, SQIVND (reference sequence). This CDR3 is built from 14 residues. The V and J ends lost 3 bases and 4 bases, in that order; junction bases with no gene match: 2. The CDR3 nucleotides read TGTGCCAGTAGTATTGGGACTACCACCGGGGAGCTGTTTTTT. It encodes CASSIGTTTGELFF. The full variable domain, completed using reference TRBV19 and TRBJ2-2, is DGGITQSPKYLFRKEGQNVTLSCEQNLNHDAMYWYRQDPGQGLRLIYYSQIVNDFQKGDIAEGYSVSREKKESFPLTVTSAQKNPTAFYLCASSIGTTTGELFFGEGSRLTVL.

The CDR3 DNA follows: TGTGCCAGCAGACAGGGCCCCAACACTGAAGCTTTCTTT. Protein product: CASRQGPNTEAFF. The V call is TRBV12-3 or TRBV12-4, the J call TRBJ1-1; possibly TRBD1 for D (6 bases). The V end was cut by 6 bases, the J end by 2 bases, with 10 bases between. This CDR3 has 13 amino acids.

As to this clone: The junction departs from the called germline gene at one end, perhaps through a read error. The V and J genes are TRBV7-7 and TRBJ2-1; 7 nucleotides line up with TRBD2. CDR1 and CDR2 (germline): SSHAT, FNYEAQ (reference sequence). The CDR3 runs to 16 residues. The CDR3 protein is CASSLYLGGTGDEQFF. As DNA, the CDR3 is TGTGCTAGCAGCTTATACCTGGGAGGGACCGGCGATGAGCAGTTCTTC.

This chain links TRBV4-2 with TRBJ2-2, with a weak D call TRBD1 (6 bases). Germline V gene data show CDR1 as LGHNA and CDR2 as YNFKEQ. The CDR3 has 16 residues. Trimming removed 4 bases at V and 1 base at J, with 13 bases between. The CDR3 region is CASSREGQKNTGELFF. CDR3 coding DNA: TGTGCCAGCAGCCGGGAAGGACAGAAGAACACCGGGGAGCTGTTTTTT.

The rearrangement links TRBV5-1 to TRBJ1-1; 11 positions agree with TRBD1. The CDR3 is 15 amino acids. The V gene's germline CDR1 is SGHRS and CDR2 YFSETQ. The J segment lost 4 bases and the V segment lost 4 bases, leaving 6 bases of the junction unmatched. In nucleotides, the CDR3 is TGCGCCAGCAGCCCGGACAGGGGGCAGGGCACTGAAGCTTTCTTT. This codes for CASSPDRGQGTEAFF.

This chain joins TRBV7-8 and TRBJ1-1; D may be TRBD1 (6 bases). V was trimmed by 7 bases and J by 2 bases, leaving 14 bases between them. CDR3 size: 14 residues. Germline values: CDR1 SGHVS, CDR2 FQNEAQ. As DNA, the CDR3 is TGTGCCAGCACTATCCGGGACACCAACACTGAAGCTTTCTTT. This gives the protein CASTIRDTNTEAFF.

CDR3 region: CASSSRAGTPGDTQYF. The CDR3 DNA follows: TGTGCCAGCAGTTCCAGGGCGGGGACCCCCGGTGATACGCAGTATTTT. The rearrangement links TRBV3-1 (or the pseudogene TRBV3-2) to TRBJ2-3; D perhaps matches TRBD2 (6 bases). CDR3 length: 16 residues. Germline CDR1 and CDR2: LGHDT and YNNKEL (reference sequence). V lost 6 bases and J lost 6, with 22 bases in between.

CDR3 in amino acids: CASSSGQGYNSPLHF. The CDR3 bases are TGCGCCAGCAGCTCGGGACAGGGGTATAATTCACCCCTCCACTTT. The chain links TRBV5-1 to TRBJ1-6, with 10 bases identical to TRBD1. Trimming removed 3 bases from V and 4 bases from J; junction bases left unmatched: 1. The CDR3 length is 15 residues. Germline V gene data show CDR1 as SGHRS and CDR2 as YFSETQ.

The CDR3 DNA reads TGTGCCAGCAGCTTGTACAGCGGGGGGGCTTTAGGCGGGGAGCTGTTTTTT. Residues: CASSLYSGGALGGELFF. This chain joins TRBV5-4 and TRBJ2-2; TRBD2 aligns across 10 bases. Unmatched junction bases numbered 10, after V lost 1 base and J lost 7 bases. Germline values: CDR1 SGHNT, CDR2 YYREEE (reference sequence). This CDR3 region has 17 residues.

This chain uses TRBV9 with TRBJ1-3, with 7 bases matching TRBD1. V dropped 1 base and J dropped 4; count of bases not matched to a gene: 5. This CDR3 region has 15 residues. Per the germline V gene, CDR1 is SGDLS and CDR2 is YYNGEE. The CDR3 bases are TGTGCCAGCAGCGTACAGGGGGTGGGAGGAAACACCATATATTTT. Protein product: CASSVQGVGGNTIYF.

The chain links TRBV4-1 to TRBJ2-1; D unclear. CDR3 length: 14 residues. Germline V CDR1 and CDR2: MGHRA, YSYEKL. Trimming took 3 bases from V and 3 from J, leaving 9 bases between them. In nucleotides, the CDR3 is TGCGCCAGCAGCCACCATGGCATCTACAATGAGCAGTTCTTC. This gives the protein CASSHHGIYNEQFF.

This chain links TRBV11-3 with TRBJ2-2; unclear D gene. Germline CDR1 is SGHNT and CDR2 is YENEEA. V lost 0 bases to trimming and J lost 5 bases, with 7 bases between them. The CDR3 runs to 14 residues. The CDR3 region is CASSLDGLTGELFF. In DNA form, the CDR3 reads TGTGCCAGCAGCTTAGATGGCCTTACCGGGGAGCTGTTTTTT.

The chain employs TRBV5-3 and TRBJ2-5; perhaps TRBD2 as D (7 bases). TRBV5-3 is an ORF, and what it does is uncertain. This CDR3 is 16 amino acids long. Trimming stripped 4 bases from V and 5 bases from J, with 21 bases between. In nucleotides, the CDR3 is TGTGCCAGAAGCCATATCTATGGGGGGGCCATCGAGACCCAGTACTTC. Its translation: CARSHIYGGAIETQYF.

The J gene is TRBJ1-5, the V gene TRBV19, with TRBD1 identical over 7 bases. The CDR3 has 18 residues. CDR1 and CDR2 from the germline V gene are LNHDA and SQIVND (reference sequence). The trim removed 9 bases at V and 0 bases at J, leaving 17 bases unmatched. CDR3 loop: CASRGQEARSYSNQPQHF. CDR3 DNA sequence: TGTGCCAGCCGAGGACAGGAGGCCCGCTCCTATAGCAATCAGCCCCAGCATTTT. Based on the CDR3 plus reference TRBV19 and TRBJ1-5, the full variable domain is DGGITQSPKYLFRKEGQNVTLSCEQNLNHDAMYWYRQDPGQGLRLIYYSQIVNDFQKGDIAEGYSVSREKKESFPLTVTSAQKNPTAFYLCASRGQEARSYSNQPQHFGDGTRLSIL.

In this sample, this clone turned up a few times. The chain links TRBV28 to TRBJ2-3, with 8 bases matching TRBD2. Trimming took 10 bases from V and 1 from J; bases not matched to a gene: 4. Germline CDR1 is MDHEN and CDR2 is SYDVKM. The CDR3 extends over 13 amino acids. The DNA for the CDR3 is TGTGCCACCCGGGAGGGGGGCACAGATACGCAGTATTTT. Translated, it gives CATREGGTDTQYF.

The chain recombines TRBV9 with TRBJ2-7; 7 bases map to TRBD1. Germline V lookup: CDR1 SGDLS, CDR2 YYNGEE. J was trimmed by 7 bases and V by 4 bases; bases with no gene match: 8. The CDR3 has 13 amino acids. The CDR3 loop reads CASSLGTDGEQYF. CDR3 DNA: TGTGCCAGCAGCCTTGGGACAGACGGAGAGCAGTACTTC.

The chain couples TRBV11-1 to TRBJ2-7; 7 nucleotides agree with TRBD2. J was trimmed by 3 bases and V by 8 bases; bases with no gene match: 4. This CDR3 contains 12 residues. From germline, CDR1 is SGHAT and CDR2 FQDESV (reference sequence). The DNA for the CDR3 is TGTGCCAGCGAGGGAGGGGACTACGAGCAGTACTTC. Protein: CASEGGDYEQYF. Complete variable domain (other parts from reference TRBV11-1 and TRBJ2-7): EAEVAQSPRYKITEKSQAVAFWCDPISGHATLYWYRQILGQGPELLVQFQDESVVDDSQLPKDRFSAERLKGVDSTLKIQPAELGDSAMYLCASEGGDYEQYFGPGTRLTVT.

This clone was found a few times. The CDR3 reads CASSVSGTALSPLHF. In DNA, the CDR3 is TGTGCCAGCAGCGTATCCGGGACAGCGCTTTCACCCCTCCACTTT. This rearrangement joins TRBV5-4 to TRBJ1-6, with 7 bases that match TRBD1. The CDR3 is made up of 15 amino acids. V dropped 4 bases and J dropped 9; count of bases not matched to a gene: 10. Germline CDR1 is SGHNT and CDR2 is YYREEE (reference sequence).

The chain is built from TRBV7-2 and TRBJ1-5, with 12 bases lining up with TRBD1. The V segment lost 5 bases and the J segment 0 bases; nucleotides outside the gene matches: 5. CDR3 length: 17 amino acids. The V gene's germline CDR1 is SGHTA and CDR2 FQGNSA. The CDR3 DNA reads TGTGCCAGCAGCCGGGGACAGGGGGCCTATAGCAATCAGCCCCAGCATTTT. It specifies CASSRGQGAYSNQPQHF.

The J gene is TRBJ2-3, the V gene TRBV27; D not resolved. Trimming removed 6 bases from V and 6 bases from J, with 13 bases in between. Per the germline V gene, CDR1 is MNHEY and CDR2 is SMNVEV (reference sequence). This CDR3 region has 13 residues. The DNA for the CDR3 is TGTGCCAGCAGCCATTATTTCGGGGATACGCAGTATTTT. Protein sequence: CASSHYFGDTQYF.

This chain connects TRBV5-8 to TRBJ1-2, with 7 bases fitting TRBD1. Losses at the gene ends were 0 bases for V and 4 bases for J; bases not matched to a gene: 6. The CDR3 sequence is 15 residues long. The V gene's germline CDR1 is SGHTS and CDR2 YDEGEE. The CDR3 is CASSLAGQGVYGYTF. In DNA form, the CDR3 reads TGTGCCAGCAGCTTGGCCGGGCAGGGGGTCTATGGCTACACCTTC.

The J gene is TRBJ1-2, the V gene TRBV12-5, with D tentatively TRBD1 (5 bases). This CDR3 region has 13 residues. V lost 3 bases and J 2 bases, leaving 7 bases between the germline ends. Per germline, CDR1 LGHNT and CDR2 FRNRAP. CDR3 protein: CASGFWTNYGYTF. DNA for the CDR3: TGTGCTAGTGGTTTTTGGACAAACTATGGCTACACCTTC. Full variable domain (outside the CDR3, taken from reference TRBV12-5 and TRBJ1-2): DARVTQTPRHKVTEMGQEVTMRCQPILGHNTVFWYRQTMMQGLELLAYFRNRAPLDDSGMPKDRFSAEMPDATLATLKIQPSEPRDSAVYFCASGFWTNYGYTFGSGTRLTVV.

This CDR3 reads CASSLVSGSSYNEQFF. In nucleotides, the CDR3 is TGTGCCAGCAGTTTAGTTAGCGGGAGCTCCTACAATGAGCAGTTCTTC. The chain carries TRBV28 and TRBJ2-1; 9 bases are a match to TRBD2. The length of the CDR3 is 16 residues. Germline CDR1 and CDR2: MDHEN and SYDVKM. Trimming cost V 2 bases and J 0 bases; bases outside gene matches: 2.